This T cell receptor (beta chain) is from a study of cytomegalovirus exposure and HLA in healthy donors. V trimming: 4 bases; J trimming: 7 bases; junction bases outside the gene matches: 8. Germline V gene sequence: CDR1 SGHNT, CDR2 YYREEE (reference sequence). This CDR3 comprises 14 residues. In regard to this clone: Antigen unknown.

General observations from the study: Relative to equally common others, HLA-associated TCR beta chains showed greater clonal expansion in a later analysis.

This PCR relied on a set of 60 Vbeta primers and 13 Jbeta primers. The assay was immunoSEQ multiplex PCR, and TCRdb's table has in-frame clones only and misses some. The profile shows some 97,000 clones, 80% to 90% of them singletons. Sequencing was carried out using PBMCs. The sequence came from a woman aged 18-29 years in good health and CMV-seronegative. The chain couples TRBV5-4 to TRBJ2-1; 7 positions agree with TRBD1. In DNA, the CDR3 is TGTGCCAGCAGCCCTGGACAGGTCGAGAATGAGCAGTTCTTC. This encodes CASSPGQVENEQFF.